Following are 25 T cell receptor beta chains from one sample sequenced in a study of monozygotic twins with inflammatory bowel disease. Reprocessing the 5' RACE reads, TCRdb reports a single entry for every CDR3 protein and omits DNA. The specimen's table records about 160,000 distinct CDR3 sequences. The specimen sequenced was blood. The receptors shown here come from a human donor with ulcerative colitis or Crohn's disease, or a healthy co-twin of an affected twin (not recorded which).

The chain is built from TRBV5-1 and TRBJ1-5. Germline V lookup: CDR1 SGHRS, CDR2 YFSETQ. CDR3 size: 15 residues. CDR3 region: CASSLVGYRPSPQHF.

V and J are TRBV6-5 and TRBJ2-7; TCRdb selects TRBD1, and the lack of DNA leaves this call unchecked. Per germline, CDR1 MNHEY and CDR2 SVGAGI. This CDR3 is built from 15 residues. The CDR3 here is CASSYSAGQGAWQYF.

The chain couples TRBV20-1 to TRBJ2-7; TCRdb lists TRBD2, though no DNA is available to test this call. This CDR3 spans 14 amino acids. Germline CDR1 DFQATT, CDR2 SNEGSKA (reference sequence). The CDR3 spells CSARPSSLPYEQYF.

This sequence joins TRBV7-8 and TRBJ1-2. The CDR3 runs 13 residues. Per the germline V gene, CDR1 is SGHVS and CDR2 is FQNEAQ. This chain's CDR3 is CASSLRQTSGYTF.

V and J are TRBV5-1 and TRBJ2-7. The germline V gene has CDR1 SGHRS and CDR2 YFSETQ. CDR3 length: 15 amino acids. The CDR3 region is CASSPERTAAYEQYF.

The chain joins TRBV7-9 to TRBJ2-1; TCRdb's assignment of TRBD1 cannot be checked, as there is no DNA. The CDR3 has 16 residues. The V gene's germline CDR1 is SEHNR and CDR2 FQNEAQ (reference sequence). CDR3 protein: CASSWGQASSYNEQFF.

The V call is TRBV7-3, the J call TRBJ1-1. The V gene's germline CDR1 is SGHTA and CDR2 FQGTGA. The length of the CDR3 is 14 residues. The CDR3 reads CASSTDGPNTEAFF. The full variable domain, rest sourced from reference TRBV7-3 and TRBJ1-1, is GAGVSQTPSNKVTEKGKYVELRCDPISGHTALYWYRQSLGQGPEFLIYFQGTGAADDSGLPNDRFFAVRPEGSVSTLKIQRTERGDSAVYLCASSTDGPNTEAFFGQGTRLTVV.

The chain recombines TRBV19 with TRBJ1-2; TCRdb outputs TRBD1, but without DNA this stays unchecked. The germline V gene has CDR1 LNHDA and CDR2 SQIVND (reference sequence). The CDR3 has 15 residues. The CDR3 protein is CASSIGDGLFYGYTF. The full variable domain, completed using reference TRBV19 and TRBJ1-2, is DGGITQSPKYLFRKEGQNVTLSCEQNLNHDAMYWYRQDPGQGLRLIYYSQIVNDFQKGDIAEGYSVSREKKESFPLTVTSAQKNPTAFYLCASSIGDGLFYGYTFGSGTRLTVV.

The chain has TRBV11-1 and TRBJ2-1; the TCRdb call, TRBD1, lacks DNA for checking. This CDR3 contains 18 residues. From germline, CDR1 is SGHAT and CDR2 FQDESV (reference sequence). The CDR3 here is CASSLARGGKPLHNEQFF.

The rearrangement joins TRBV20-1 to TRBJ2-7; TCRdb reports TRBD2, a call that lacks DNA to check it against. The CDR3 runs to 13 residues. The germline V gene has CDR1 DFQATT and CDR2 SNEGSKA (reference sequence). The CDR3 reads CSARGTAGHEQYF.

J is TRBJ2-4 and V is TRBV5-6; TCRdb's assignment of TRBD1 cannot be checked, as there is no DNA. This CDR3 has 20 amino acids. In germline, CDR1 is SGHDT, CDR2 YYEEEE. The CDR3 here is CASSSSEGQGSFLAKNMQYF. Complete variable domain (other parts from reference TRBV5-6 and TRBJ2-4): DAGVTQSPTHLIKTRGQQVTLRCSPKSGHDTVSWYQQALGQGPQFIFQYYEEEERQRGNFPDRFSGHQFPNYSSELNVNALLLGDSALYLCASSSSEGQGSFLAKNMQYFGAGTRLSVL.

The rearrangement joins TRBV9 to TRBJ2-3. Germline CDR1 reads SGDLS; CDR2 reads YYNGEE. This CDR3 is 12 amino acids long. CDR3 in amino acids: CASSANTDTQYF.

The chain has TRBV11-2 and TRBJ2-1; the D call from TCRdb, TRBD1, cannot be confirmed without DNA. CDR1 is SGHAT and CDR2 is FQNNGV in the germline V gene. This CDR3 has 18 residues. The CDR3: CASSLGDGTGYPYNEQFF.

The chain joins TRBV10-3 to TRBJ1-1. CDR1 is ENHRY, CDR2 SYGVKD, per germline. The CDR3 covers 13 residues. CDR3 region: CAISERLNTEAFF.

The chain combines TRBV2 with TRBJ2-3; as DNA is missing, the TRBD2 call by TCRdb cannot be tested. CDR3 length: 18 residues. CDR1 and CDR2 (germline): SNHLY, FYNNEI. CDR3 loop: CASSEDTSGRSSTDTQYF. Full variable domain (rest looked up from reference TRBV2 and TRBJ2-3): EPEVTQTPSHQVTQMGQEVILRCVPISNHLYFYWYRQILGQKVEFLVSFYNNEISEKSEIFDDQFSVERPDGSNFTLKIRSTKLEDSAMYFCASSEDTSGRSSTDTQYFGPGTRLTVL.

V and J are TRBV5-1 and TRBJ2-7; TCRdb's D gene call, TRBD1, goes unchecked for lack of DNA. Germline V CDR1 and CDR2: SGHRS, YFSETQ. The CDR3 loop spans 15 amino acids. The CDR3 sequence is CASSPRTGARYEQYF.

The chain has TRBV28 and TRBJ2-2. CDR3 size: 14 residues. Per germline, CDR1 MDHEN and CDR2 SYDVKM. The CDR3 sequence is CASSLEVTTGELFF.

The chain is built from TRBV27 and TRBJ2-5; there is no DNA to check the TCRdb D call of TRBD2. In germline, CDR1 is MNHEY, CDR2 SMNVEV (reference sequence). The CDR3 is made up of 14 amino acids. The CDR3 here is CASSSLADTGTQYF.

The chain employs TRBV6-2 or TRBV6-3 and TRBJ2-1; TCRdb lists TRBD1, though no DNA is available to test this call. Germline loops: CDR1 MNHEY, CDR2 SVGEGT. This CDR3 spans 14 amino acids. Here the CDR3 reads CASTQGASYNEQFF.

The J gene is TRBJ2-5, the V gene TRBV19; TCRdb indicates TRBD1, and absent DNA this call remains unverified. The CDR3 sequence is 14 residues long. Germline CDR1 reads LNHDA; CDR2 reads SQIVND (reference sequence). The CDR3 region is CASSRDNLQETQYF.

The rearrangement joins TRBV14 to TRBJ2-1; lacking DNA, the TRBD1 call made by TCRdb goes unchecked. This CDR3 spans 15 amino acids. Germline CDR1 SGHDN, CDR2 FVKESK. CDR3 region: CASSPFDGSLDEQFF.

The V and J genes are TRBV19 and TRBJ1-1. Per the germline V gene, CDR1 is LNHDA and CDR2 is SQIVND (reference sequence). The CDR3 is 12 amino acids. CDR3 loop: CASSIWDTEAFF.

The V call is TRBV6-2 or TRBV6-3, the J call TRBJ2-7; TCRdb lists TRBD2, though no DNA is available to test this call. The CDR3 loop spans 14 amino acids. The germline CDR1 and CDR2 sequences are MNHEY and SVGEGT. CDR3 protein: CASRLLADSYEQYF.

This rearrangement joins TRBV3-1 to TRBJ2-3; TCRdb's D call of TRBD2 is untestable without DNA. The CDR3 is 17 amino acids. Germline CDR1 LGHDT, CDR2 YNNKEL (reference sequence). The CDR3 region is CASSQVGGGPSTDTQYF.

The chain is built from TRBV4-1 and TRBJ2-2; TCRdb outputs TRBD2, but without DNA this stays unchecked. This CDR3 region has 16 residues. Germline CDR1 reads MGHRA; CDR2 reads YSYEKL. The CDR3 region is CASSQEIAGGTGELFF.